Reported below is one TCR beta chain. The antigen is not known. The method was immunoSEQ multiplex PCR; TCRdb's version includes in-frame clones alone and lacks a portion of them. This sample has some 48,000 clones, with around 79% found just once. Separate sequencing covered autoproliferating (CFSE-dim) and non-proliferating (CFSE-high) T cells from stimulus-free culture. Replicate wells were pooled after 7 days of stimulus-free culture of some 50 million CFSE-labeled PBMCs. The record originates from a study of memory B cells and T cells in multiple sclerosis. The material sequenced was PBMCs from blood kept in culture. This receptor was obtained from a human donor with multiple sclerosis.

The CDR3 spells CASTGITNEKLFF. The CDR3 DNA reads TGTGCCAGCACTGGCATAACTAATGAAAAACTGTTTTTT. The rearrangement uses TRBV2 and TRBJ1-4; no clear D. Germline V lookup: CDR1 SNHLY, CDR2 FYNNEI. The CDR3 is 13 residues long. Between the trimmed V and J ends, which lost 7 bases and 1 base, there was a span of 7 bases. Full variable domain (remainder filled in from reference TRBV2 and TRBJ1-4): EPEVTQTPSHQVTQMGQEVILRCVPISNHLYFYWYRQILGQKVEFLVSFYNNEISEKSEIFDDQFSVERPDGSNFTLKIRSTKLEDSAMYFCASTGITNEKLFFGSGTQLSVL.